This T cell receptor (beta chain) was recovered during a study of blood T cell repertoires in COVID-19. The repertoire was sequenced with immunoSEQ multiplex PCR; TCRdb's copy has only in-frame clones and lacks some. The sample lists 130,000 or so clones, roughly 84% occurring once. The TCR originated in a woman of 80 years or more with acute or convalescent COVID-19. The sequenced sample was peripheral blood.

CDR3: CAWRRQGEGTDTQYF. The CDR3 DNA is TGTGCCTGGAGGAGACAGGGAGAGGGCACAGATACGCAGTATTTT. The V and J genes are TRBV30 and TRBJ2-3, with 7 bases fitting TRBD1. The CDR3 length is 15 residues. V was pared by 3 bases and J by 1 base, with 7 bases of the junction left unmatched. The germline gives CDR1 GTSNPN, CDR2 SVGIG (reference sequence).